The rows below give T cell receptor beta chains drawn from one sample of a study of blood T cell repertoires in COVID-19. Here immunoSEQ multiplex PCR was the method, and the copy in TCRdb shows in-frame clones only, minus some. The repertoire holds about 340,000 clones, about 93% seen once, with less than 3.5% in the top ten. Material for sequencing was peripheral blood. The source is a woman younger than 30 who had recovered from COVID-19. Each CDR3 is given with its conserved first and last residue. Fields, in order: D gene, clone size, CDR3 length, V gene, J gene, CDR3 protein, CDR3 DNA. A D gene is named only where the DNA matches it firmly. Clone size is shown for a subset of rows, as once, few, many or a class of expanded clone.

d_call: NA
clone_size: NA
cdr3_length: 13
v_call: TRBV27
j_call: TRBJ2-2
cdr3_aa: CASSTWRSGELFF
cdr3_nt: TGTGCCAGCAGTACGTGGCGGTCTGGGGAGCTGTTTTTT

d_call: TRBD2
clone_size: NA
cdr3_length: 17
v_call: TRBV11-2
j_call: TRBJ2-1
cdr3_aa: CASSSNGLAGLDNEQFF
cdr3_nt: TGTGCCAGCAGCTCAAACGGACTAGCGGGACTAGACAATGAGCAGTTCTTC

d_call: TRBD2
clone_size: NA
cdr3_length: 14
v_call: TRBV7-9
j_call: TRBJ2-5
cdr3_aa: CASGGLGGQETQYF
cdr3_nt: TGTGCCAGCGGGGGACTAGGTGGCCAAGAGACCCAGTACTTC

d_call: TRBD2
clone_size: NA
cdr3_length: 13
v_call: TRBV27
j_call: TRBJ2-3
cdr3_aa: CASRASGKDTQYF
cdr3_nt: TGTGCCAGCAGGGCTAGCGGGAAAGATACGCAGTATTTT

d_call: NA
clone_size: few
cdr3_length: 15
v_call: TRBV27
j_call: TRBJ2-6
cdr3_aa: CASRQTGSGANVLTF
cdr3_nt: TGTGCCAGCAGACAGACAGGCTCTGGGGCCAACGTCCTGACTTTC

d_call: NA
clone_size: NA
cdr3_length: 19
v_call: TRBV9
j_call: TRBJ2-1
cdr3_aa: CASSVGSGPRKYSYNEQFF
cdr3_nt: TGTGCCAGCAGCGTGGGTAGCGGCCCTCGAAAGTACTCCTACAATGAGCAGTTCTTC

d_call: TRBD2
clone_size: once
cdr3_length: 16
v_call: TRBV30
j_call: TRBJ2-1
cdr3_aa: CAWSVPGLAGYYEQFF
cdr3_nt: TGTGCCTGGAGTGTTCCGGGACTAGCGGGATATTATGAGCAGTTCTTC

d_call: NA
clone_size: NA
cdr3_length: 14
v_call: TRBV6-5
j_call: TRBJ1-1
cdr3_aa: CASSTGHLNTEAFF
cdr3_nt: TGTGCCAGCAGCACGGGACACCTGAACACTGAAGCTTTCTTT

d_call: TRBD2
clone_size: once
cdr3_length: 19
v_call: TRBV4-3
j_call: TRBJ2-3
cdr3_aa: CASSQGWRGTSGSMDTQYF
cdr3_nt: TGCGCCAGCAGCCAAGGATGGCGGGGGACTAGCGGGTCCATGGATACGCAGTATTTT

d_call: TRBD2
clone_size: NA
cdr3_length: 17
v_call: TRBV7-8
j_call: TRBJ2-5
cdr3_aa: CASTTGGVAGLQETQYF
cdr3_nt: TGTGCCAGCACGACTGGGGGGGTAGCGGGACTCCAAGAGACCCAGTACTTC

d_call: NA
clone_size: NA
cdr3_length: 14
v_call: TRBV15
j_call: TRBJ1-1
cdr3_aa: CATSKEGTNTEAFF
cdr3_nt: TGTGCCACCAGCAAGGAGGGGACGAACACTGAAGCTTTCTTT

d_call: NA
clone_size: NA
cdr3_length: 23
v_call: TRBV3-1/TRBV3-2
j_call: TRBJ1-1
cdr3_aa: CASSQDKPTGMGLVYWGNTEAFF
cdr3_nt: TGTGCCAGCAGCCAAGATAAGCCCACAGGGATGGGTCTCGTCTACTGGGGGAACACTGAAGCTTTCTTT

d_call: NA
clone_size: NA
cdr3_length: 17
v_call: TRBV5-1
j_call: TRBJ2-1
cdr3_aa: CASITGWLNRSYNEQFF
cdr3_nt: TGCGCCAGCATAACGGGGTGGTTAAATAGGTCCTACAATGAGCAGTTCTTC

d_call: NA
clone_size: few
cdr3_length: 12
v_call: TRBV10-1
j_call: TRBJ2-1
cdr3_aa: CASSHTGFPQFF
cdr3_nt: TGCGCCAGCAGTCATACAGGGTTTCCTCAGTTCTTC

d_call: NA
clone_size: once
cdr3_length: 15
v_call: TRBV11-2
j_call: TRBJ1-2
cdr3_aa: CASSSLTGRLDGYTF
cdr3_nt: TGTGCCAGCAGCTCCCTGACAGGCAGGTTGGATGGCTACACCTTC

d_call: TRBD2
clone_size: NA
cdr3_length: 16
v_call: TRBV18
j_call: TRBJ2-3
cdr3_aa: CASSPLLAGNTDTQYF
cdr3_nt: TGTGCCAGCTCACCTTTACTAGCGGGAAACACAGATACGCAGTATTTT

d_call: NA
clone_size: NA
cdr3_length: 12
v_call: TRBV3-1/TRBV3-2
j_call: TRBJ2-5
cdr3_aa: CASSRDSGTQYF
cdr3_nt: TGTGCCAGCAGCCGGGACTCCGGGACCCAGTACTTC

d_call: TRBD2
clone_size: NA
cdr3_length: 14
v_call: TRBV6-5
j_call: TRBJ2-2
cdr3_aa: CATGLARKPGELFF
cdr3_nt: TGTGCCACTGGACTAGCAAGAAAGCCCGGGGAGCTGTTTTTT

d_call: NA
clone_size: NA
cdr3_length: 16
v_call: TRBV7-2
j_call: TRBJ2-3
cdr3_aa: CASSSTTSPSTDTQYF
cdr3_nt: TGTGCCAGCAGCTCCACAACTAGTCCCTCGACAGATACGCAGTATTTT

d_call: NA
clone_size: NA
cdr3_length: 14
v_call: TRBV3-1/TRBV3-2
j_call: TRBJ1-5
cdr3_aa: CASSQAQRDQPQHF
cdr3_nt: TGTGCCAGCAGCCAAGCACAGAGGGATCAGCCCCAGCATTTT

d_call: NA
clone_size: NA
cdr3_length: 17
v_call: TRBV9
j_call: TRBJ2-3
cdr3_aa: CASSPEGVPGETDTQYF
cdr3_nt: TGTGCCAGCAGCCCCGAAGGAGTACCGGGAGAAACAGATACGCAGTATTTT

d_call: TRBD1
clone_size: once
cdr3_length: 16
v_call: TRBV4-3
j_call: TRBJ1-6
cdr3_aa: CASSQETGEWNSPLHF
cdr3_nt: TGCGCCAGCAGCCAAGAAACAGGGGAGTGGAATTCACCCCTCCACTTT

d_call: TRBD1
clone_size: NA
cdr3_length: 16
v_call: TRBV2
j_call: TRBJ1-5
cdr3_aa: CASSSRTGRGNQPQHF
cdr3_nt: TGTGCCAGCAGTTCCCGGACAGGTAGGGGCAATCAGCCCCAGCATTTT

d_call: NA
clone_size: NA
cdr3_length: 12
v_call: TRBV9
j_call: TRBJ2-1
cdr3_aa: CASSTNRERQFF
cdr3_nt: TGTGCCAGCAGCACAAACCGGGAAAGGCAGTTCTTC

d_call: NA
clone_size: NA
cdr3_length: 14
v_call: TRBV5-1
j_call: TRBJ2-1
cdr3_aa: CASSLGSADNEQFF
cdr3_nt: TGCGCCAGCAGCTTGGGTAGCGCAGACAATGAGCAGTTCTTC

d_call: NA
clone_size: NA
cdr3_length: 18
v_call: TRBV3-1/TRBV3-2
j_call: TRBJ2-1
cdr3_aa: CASSQDCEDYLTPNEQFF
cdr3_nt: TGTGCCAGCAGCCAAGATTGTGAAGATTATCTGACTCCTAATGAGCAGTTCTTC

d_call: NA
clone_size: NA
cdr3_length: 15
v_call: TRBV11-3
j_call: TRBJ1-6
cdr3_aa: CASSLEAGGHSPLHF
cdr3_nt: TGTGCCAGCAGCTTAGAGGCCGGGGGGCATTCACCCCTCCACTTT

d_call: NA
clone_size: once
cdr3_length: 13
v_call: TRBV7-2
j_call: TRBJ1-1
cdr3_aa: CASSLGGHTEAFF
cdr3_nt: TGTGCCAGCAGCTTAGGAGGGCACACTGAAGCTTTCTTT

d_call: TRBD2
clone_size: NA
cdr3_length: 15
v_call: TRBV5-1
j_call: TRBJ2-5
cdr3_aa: CASSLTSGYQETQYF
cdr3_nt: TGCGCCAGCAGCTTGACTAGCGGGTATCAGGAGACCCAGTACTTC

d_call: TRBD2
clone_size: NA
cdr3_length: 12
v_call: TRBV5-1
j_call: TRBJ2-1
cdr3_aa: CASSFLAGDLFF
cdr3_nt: TGCGCCAGCAGTTTCCTAGCGGGAGACCTGTTCTTC

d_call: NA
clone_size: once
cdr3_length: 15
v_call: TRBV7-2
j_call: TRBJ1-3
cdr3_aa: CASSLVGGPGNTIYF
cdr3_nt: TGTGCCAGCAGCTTAGTCGGGGGGCCTGGAAACACCATATATTTT

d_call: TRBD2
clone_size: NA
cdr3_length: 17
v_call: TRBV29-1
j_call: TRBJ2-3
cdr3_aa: CSVARVNLAAPTDTQYF
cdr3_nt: TGCAGCGTTGCTCGGGTAAACCTAGCGGCCCCCACAGATACGCAGTATTTT

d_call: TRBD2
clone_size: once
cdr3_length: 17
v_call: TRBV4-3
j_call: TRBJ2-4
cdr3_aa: CASSQDPASGRVNIQYF
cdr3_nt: TGCGCCAGCAGCCAAGATCCTGCTAGCGGGAGGGTTAACATTCAGTACTTC

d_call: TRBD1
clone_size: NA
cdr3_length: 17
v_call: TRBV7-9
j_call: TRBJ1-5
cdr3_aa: CASSLGSGGRGQEPQHF
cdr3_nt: TGTGCCAGCAGCTTAGGGTCGGGTGGCAGGGGGCAGGAGCCCCAGCATTTT

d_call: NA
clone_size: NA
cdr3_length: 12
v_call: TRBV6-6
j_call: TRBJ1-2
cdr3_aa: CASSAGGYGYTF
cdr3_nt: TGTGCCAGCAGCGCAGGAGGGTATGGCTACACCTTC

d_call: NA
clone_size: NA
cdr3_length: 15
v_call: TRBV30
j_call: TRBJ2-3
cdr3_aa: CAWSITGGKGDTQYF
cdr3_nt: TGTGCCTGGTCCATTACGGGCGGGAAAGGAGATACGCAGTATTTT

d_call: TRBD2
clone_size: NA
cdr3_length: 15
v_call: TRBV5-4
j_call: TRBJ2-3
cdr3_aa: CASSHRTRITDTQYF
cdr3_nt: TGTGCCAGCAGCCACCGGACTAGGATCACAGATACGCAGTATTTT

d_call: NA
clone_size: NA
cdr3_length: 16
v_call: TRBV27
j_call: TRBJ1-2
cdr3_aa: CASSETPYQSRDGYTF
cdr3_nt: TGTGCCAGCAGCGAGACTCCATATCAATCCAGGGATGGCTACACCTTC

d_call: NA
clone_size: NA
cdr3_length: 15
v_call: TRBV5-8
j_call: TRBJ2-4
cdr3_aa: CASSFSWLAKNIQYF
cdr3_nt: TGTGCCAGCAGCTTTTCATGGCTAGCCAAAAACATTCAGTACTTC

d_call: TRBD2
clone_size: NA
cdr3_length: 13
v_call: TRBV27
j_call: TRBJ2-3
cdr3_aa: CASSQRGGDTQYF
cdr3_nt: TGTGCCAGCAGTCAGCGGGGAGGGGATACGCAGTATTTT

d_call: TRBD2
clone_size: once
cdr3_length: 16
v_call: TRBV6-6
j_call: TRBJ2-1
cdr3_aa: CASSKRGTSGYNEQFF
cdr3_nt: TGTGCCAGCAGTAAACGGGGGACTAGCGGTTACAATGAGCAGTTCTTC

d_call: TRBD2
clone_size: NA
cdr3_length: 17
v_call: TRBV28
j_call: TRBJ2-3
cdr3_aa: CASSLPLTSGSGDTQYF
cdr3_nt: TGTGCCAGCAGTTTACCCCTGACTAGCGGGAGTGGCGATACGCAGTATTTT

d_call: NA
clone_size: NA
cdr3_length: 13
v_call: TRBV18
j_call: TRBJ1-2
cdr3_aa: CASSPPGADGYTF
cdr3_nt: TGTGCCAGCTCACCACCGGGGGCGGATGGCTACACCTTC

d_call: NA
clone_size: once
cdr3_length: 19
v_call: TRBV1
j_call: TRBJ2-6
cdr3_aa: CTSSQERGLAGAGANVLTF
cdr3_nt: TGCACCAGCAGCCAAGAGAGAGGACTAGCGGGAGCTGGGGCCAACGTCCTGACTTTC

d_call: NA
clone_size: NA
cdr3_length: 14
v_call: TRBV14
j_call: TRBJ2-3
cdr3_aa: CASSSTRLGDTQYF
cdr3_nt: TGTGCCAGCAGCTCTACCCGCCTCGGGGATACGCAGTATTTT

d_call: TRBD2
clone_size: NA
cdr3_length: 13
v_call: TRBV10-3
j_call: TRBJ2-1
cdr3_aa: CAITGGRDNEQFF
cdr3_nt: TGTGCCATCACTGGTGGGAGGGACAATGAGCAGTTCTTC